The 7 T cell receptor beta chains listed next were all sequenced from one sample in a study of identical twins. Each CDR3 protein is one row after TCRdb ran MiXCR on the 5' RACE reads. The profile shows 690,000 or so distinct CDR3 sequences, over 5% of them singletons. Input material: naive T cells sorted from blood. The receptors shown here come from a man younger than 30 in good health.

This clonotype was detected many times. This chain connects TRBV24-1 to TRBJ2-3, with 8 nucleotides matching TRBD1. V was pared by 3 bases and J by 6 bases, with 7 bases of the junction left unmatched. Per the germline V gene, CDR1 is KGHDR and CDR2 is SFDVKD. The CDR3 covers 15 residues. The CDR3 here is CATSDRGQDSDTQYF. CDR3 sequence (DNA): TGTGCCACCAGTGATCGGGGACAGGACTCGGATACGCAGTATTTT.

This clonotype occurred many times. The chain recombines TRBV20-1 with TRBJ2-2, with D possibly TRBD2 on 6 matching bases. This CDR3 has 13 amino acids. V was pared by 5 bases and J by 1 base, with 8 bases between. The V gene's germline CDR1 is DFQATT and CDR2 SNEGSKA (reference sequence). Here the CDR3 reads CSAGRGNTGELFF. Written as DNA, the CDR3 is TGCAGTGCTGGGCGGGGGAACACCGGGGAGCTGTTTTTT.

This clonotype was counted only a few times. This chain links TRBV20-1 with TRBJ2-3; 8 positions agree with TRBD2. The germline CDR1 and CDR2 sequences are DFQATT and SNEGSKA (reference sequence). The ends lost 1 base at V and 1 base at J; junction bases unmatched: 7. This CDR3 spans 16 amino acids. The CDR3 region is CSARVTGTRGTDTQYF. DNA for the CDR3: TGCAGTGCTAGAGTAACCGGGACTAGAGGCACAGATACGCAGTATTTT.

In its sample, this clonotype was seen many times. The V call is TRBV20-1, the J call TRBJ1-4; D is possibly TRBD1 (6 bases). Per the germline V gene, CDR1 is DFQATT and CDR2 is SNEGSKA (reference sequence). This CDR3 region has 15 residues. V lost 5 bases to trimming and J lost 7 bases, with 20 bases between them. This CDR3 is CSASRGPVLTEKLFF. For the CDR3, the DNA is TGCAGTGCTTCCCGGGGGCCTGTCCTAACTGAAAAACTGTTTTTT.

This rearrangement joins TRBV12-3 or TRBV12-4 to TRBJ1-1; no clear D. V was trimmed by 3 bases and J by 3 bases, leaving 11 bases between them. CDR3 size: 14 residues. In nucleotides, the CDR3 is TGTGCCAGCAGTTTGGTACATTGGGACACTGAAGCTTTCTTT. This encodes CASSLVHWDTEAFF.

This clonotype came up many times. V usage is TRBV14 and J usage is TRBJ2-1; 11 positions agree with TRBD2. The CDR3 runs to 16 residues. CDR1 is SGHDN and CDR2 is FVKESK in the germline V gene. V shed 5 bases and J 6 bases; nucleotides not matched to a gene: 9. The CDR3 is CASSAITGTSGNEQFF. DNA of the CDR3: TGTGCCAGCAGCGCCATTACAGGGACTAGCGGCAATGAGCAGTTCTTC. Full variable domain (outside the CDR3, taken from reference TRBV14 and TRBJ2-1): EAGVTQFPSHSVIEKGQTVTLRCDPISGHDNLYWYRRVMGKEIKFLLHFVKESKQDESGMPNNRFLAERTGGTYSTLKVQPAELEDSGVYFCASSAITGTSGNEQFFGPGTRLTVL.

This clonotype was recorded at least ten times. V and J are TRBV5-1 and TRBJ2-5; 7 bases fit TRBD1. Germline V CDR1 and CDR2: SGHRS, YFSETQ. This CDR3 spans 14 amino acids. With V trimmed by 5 bases and J by 2 bases, 6 bases remained unmatched. The CDR3 spells CASRPGTVQETQYF. The CDR3 DNA is TGCGCCAGCAGACCCGGGACAGTACAAGAGACCCAGTACTTC.